These T cell receptor beta chains were read from a single sample in a study of persistence of HIV-infected CD4 T cells. The table came from immunoSEQ multiplex PCR; TCRdb's copy has only in-frame clones and leaves some out. The table includes some 13,000 clones, roughly 62% detected once. The antigens these receptors bind are not known. The sequences come from CD4+ T cells sorted from PBMCs after approximately 18-hour stimulation, collected from a patient who received antiretroviral therapy. The receptors were gathered from an adult man with HIV who was CMV-seropositive. CDR3s include the opening cysteine and the closing phenylalanine or tryptophan. The D gene is left open where the match is weak. The size entry is marked missing in some rows and otherwise reads once, few, many or a size class.

d_gene: NA; j_gene: TRBJ1-5; v_gene: TRBV12-3/TRBV12-4; abundance: NA; CDR3aa: CASRTGASPQHF; CDR3nt: TGTGCCAGCAGAACCGGGGCCTCGCCCCAGCATTTT
d_gene: NA; j_gene: TRBJ2-7; v_gene: TRBV20-1; abundance: few; CDR3aa: CSASRGYEQYF; CDR3nt: TGCAGTGCTAGTCGTGGTTACGAGCAGTACTTC
d_gene: TRBD1; j_gene: TRBJ2-7; v_gene: TRBV29-1; abundance: NA; CDR3aa: CSVEGGQGYEQYF; CDR3nt: TGCAGCGTTGAGGGGGGACAGGGGTACGAGCAGTACTTC
d_gene: TRBD1; j_gene: TRBJ2-3; v_gene: TRBV7-2; abundance: NA; CDR3aa: CASSLDYRGTDTQYF; CDR3nt: TGTGCCAGCAGCTTAGATTACAGGGGGACAGATACGCAGTATTTT
d_gene: NA; j_gene: TRBJ1-1; v_gene: TRBV30; abundance: once; CDR3aa: CAWSQLGTEAFF; CDR3nt: TGTGCCTGGAGTCAACTTGGGACTGAAGCTTTCTTT
d_gene: NA; j_gene: TRBJ2-1; v_gene: TRBV19; abundance: NA; CDR3aa: CASIHTNRNEQFF; CDR3nt: TGTGCCAGTATTCACACGAACCGCAATGAGCAGTTCTTC
d_gene: NA; j_gene: TRBJ1-5; v_gene: TRBV6-5; abundance: NA; CDR3aa: CASSPRLLGQPQHF; CDR3nt: TGTGCCAGCAGTCCCCGTCTGTTGGGACAGCCCCAGCATTTT
d_gene: TRBD2; j_gene: TRBJ2-7; v_gene: TRBV2; abundance: NA; CDR3aa: CASSAKRGDSYEQYF; CDR3nt: TGTGCCAGCAGTGCCAAGCGGGGGGACTCCTACGAGCAGTACTTC
d_gene: TRBD1; j_gene: TRBJ2-7; v_gene: TRBV19; abundance: NA; CDR3aa: CASSMGTGDPRSYEQYF; CDR3nt: TGTGCCAGTAGTATGGGGACAGGGGACCCTCGATCCTACGAGCAGTACTTC
d_gene: TRBD2; j_gene: TRBJ2-1; v_gene: TRBV6-4; abundance: once; CDR3aa: CASSDSGGGYNEQFF; CDR3nt: TGTGCCAGCAGTGACTCTGGCGGGGGGTACAATGAGCAGTTCTTC
d_gene: TRBD1; j_gene: TRBJ1-2; v_gene: TRBV10-2; abundance: NA; CDR3aa: CASRAQGANYGYTF; CDR3nt: TGCGCCAGCAGAGCTCAGGGGGCGAACTATGGCTACACCTTC
d_gene: NA; j_gene: TRBJ1-1; v_gene: TRBV27; abundance: NA; CDR3aa: CASSGVLNTEAFF; CDR3nt: TGTGCCAGCAGTGGGGTCCTGAACACTGAAGCTTTCTTT
d_gene: NA; j_gene: TRBJ2-5; v_gene: TRBV12-5; abundance: once; CDR3aa: CASGSTGDPRLRETQYF; CDR3nt: TGTGCTAGTGGTTCCACGGGGGACCCTAGGTTGCGGGAGACCCAGTACTTC
d_gene: TRBD1; j_gene: TRBJ1-2; v_gene: TRBV19; abundance: NA; CDR3aa: CASIPGETGGAGGYTF; CDR3nt: TGTGCCAGTATACCCGGGGAGACAGGGGGCGCAGGAGGCTACACCTTC
d_gene: NA; j_gene: TRBJ1-2; v_gene: TRBV28; abundance: NA; CDR3aa: CASSLLRTPGGGYTF; CDR3nt: TGTGCCAGCAGTTTACTACGGACCCCCGGAGGTGGCTACACCTTC
d_gene: NA; j_gene: TRBJ1-4; v_gene: TRBV19; abundance: NA; CDR3aa: CASSIAGTATNEKLFF; CDR3nt: TGTGCCAGTAGTATAGCCGGGACGGCTACTAATGAAAAACTGTTTTTT
d_gene: NA; j_gene: TRBJ2-6; v_gene: TRBV20-1; abundance: medium-sized; CDR3aa: CSASSGRRAGANVLTF; CDR3nt: TGCAGTGCTAGTAGTGGCAGGAGGGCTGGGGCCAACGTCCTGACTTTC
d_gene: TRBD1; j_gene: TRBJ1-5; v_gene: TRBV6-2/TRBV6-3; abundance: medium-sized; CDR3aa: CASSWGQGYVNQPQHF; CDR3nt: TGTGCCAGCAGTTGGGGACAGGGGTATGTTAACCAGCCCCAGCATTTT
d_gene: NA; j_gene: TRBJ2-2; v_gene: TRBV7-2; abundance: once; CDR3aa: CASSLAGRTGELFF; CDR3nt: TGTGCCAGCAGCTTAGCAGGAAGGACCGGGGAGCTGTTTTTT
d_gene: TRBD1; j_gene: TRBJ1-4; v_gene: TRBV6-5; abundance: NA; CDR3aa: CASRPGTGNEKLFF; CDR3nt: TGTGCCAGCAGGCCTGGGACAGGGAATGAAAAACTGTTTTTT
d_gene: TRBD1; j_gene: TRBJ2-3; v_gene: TRBV24-1; abundance: NA; CDR3aa: CATSDQGQGTDTQYF; CDR3nt: TGTGCCACCAGTGATCAGGGACAGGGCACAGATACGCAGTATTTT
d_gene: NA; j_gene: TRBJ1-5; v_gene: TRBV15; abundance: NA; CDR3aa: CATSRGGRSGVNQPQHF; CDR3nt: TGTGCCACCAGCAGAGGAGGGAGGTCGGGGGTAAATCAGCCCCAGCATTTT
d_gene: TRBD1; j_gene: TRBJ2-7; v_gene: TRBV9; abundance: once; CDR3aa: CASSTGTDSSYEQYF; CDR3nt: TGTGCCAGCAGCACCGGGACAGATAGCTCCTACGAGCAGTACTTC
d_gene: NA; j_gene: TRBJ1-2; v_gene: TRBV10-3; abundance: once; CDR3aa: CAISESTMQVTLPNYGYTF; CDR3nt: TGTGCCATCAGTGAGTCGACTATGCAGGTCACGCTTCCTAACTATGGCTACACCTTC
d_gene: NA; j_gene: TRBJ1-1; v_gene: TRBV5-4; abundance: NA; CDR3aa: CASSLARALPLNTEAFF; CDR3nt: TGTGCCAGCAGCTTGGCCAGGGCCCTTCCCTTGAACACTGAAGCTTTCTTT
d_gene: TRBD1; j_gene: TRBJ2-3; v_gene: TRBV29-1; abundance: NA; CDR3aa: CSVEAQGANTQYF; CDR3nt: TGCAGCGTTGAAGCGCAGGGGGCTAATACGCAGTATTTT
d_gene: NA; j_gene: TRBJ2-6; v_gene: TRBV4-1; abundance: NA; CDR3aa: CASSQGGRSTGANVLTF; CDR3nt: TGCGCCAGCAGCCAAGGGGGTCGATCCACCGGGGCCAACGTCCTGACTTTC
d_gene: TRBD1; j_gene: TRBJ1-2; v_gene: TRBV6-5; abundance: NA; CDR3aa: CASMGQGTFYGYTF; CDR3nt: TGTGCCAGCATGGGACAGGGAACCTTCTATGGCTACACCTTC
d_gene: NA; j_gene: TRBJ2-7; v_gene: TRBV24-1; abundance: NA; CDR3aa: CATSDLGGEQYF; CDR3nt: TGTGCCACCAGTGATTTGGGTGGGGAGCAGTACTTC
d_gene: NA; j_gene: TRBJ1-1; v_gene: TRBV5-1; abundance: NA; CDR3aa: CASSLNRDTEAFF; CDR3nt: TGCGCCAGCAGCTTGAACAGGGACACTGAAGCTTTCTTT
d_gene: TRBD1; j_gene: TRBJ1-1; v_gene: TRBV6-5; abundance: NA; CDR3aa: CASSLLGQSVTEAFF; CDR3nt: TGTGCCAGCAGTCTCCTGGGACAGTCGGTCACTGAAGCTTTCTTT
d_gene: TRBD1; j_gene: TRBJ1-1; v_gene: TRBV5-1; abundance: few; CDR3aa: CASSLWGTGSTEAFF; CDR3nt: TGCGCCAGCAGCTTGTGGGGGACAGGGAGCACTGAAGCTTTCTTT
d_gene: NA; j_gene: TRBJ1-1; v_gene: TRBV4-3; abundance: NA; CDR3aa: CASSQGARLTEAFF; CDR3nt: TGCGCCAGCAGCCAAGGTGCCAGGCTCACTGAAGCTTTCTTT
d_gene: NA; j_gene: TRBJ2-5; v_gene: TRBV25-1; abundance: few; CDR3aa: CASSAAGSQETQYF; CDR3nt: TGTGCCAGCAGTGCGGCAGGGTCCCAAGAGACCCAGTACTTC
d_gene: NA; j_gene: TRBJ1-4; v_gene: TRBV18; abundance: NA; CDR3aa: CASSPPSVEKLFF; CDR3nt: TGTGCCAGCTCACCCCCGTCGGTAGAAAAACTGTTTTTT
d_gene: NA; j_gene: TRBJ1-1; v_gene: TRBV2; abundance: few; CDR3aa: CATLEWVNTEAFF; CDR3nt: TGTGCCACGCTAGAGTGGGTGAACACTGAAGCTTTCTTT
d_gene: NA; j_gene: TRBJ2-7; v_gene: TRBV11-2; abundance: NA; CDR3aa: CASSSRLGRTTYEQYF; CDR3nt: TGTGCCAGCAGCTCCCGCTTAGGACGGACTACCTACGAGCAGTACTTC
d_gene: NA; j_gene: TRBJ1-5; v_gene: TRBV15; abundance: NA; CDR3aa: CATSRPRRVGQPQHF; CDR3nt: TGTGCCACCAGCAGGCCCCGCAGGGTAGGTCAGCCCCAGCATTTT
d_gene: NA; j_gene: TRBJ1-3; v_gene: TRBV19; abundance: NA; CDR3aa: CASRSLRDNQRNTIYF; CDR3nt: TGTGCCAGTAGGTCTCTCCGGGACAATCAAAGAAACACCATATATTTT
d_gene: TRBD2; j_gene: TRBJ2-1; v_gene: TRBV7-6; abundance: once; CDR3aa: CASSLARVAGDNEQFF; CDR3nt: TGTGCCAGCAGCTTAGCGCGGGTAGCGGGGGACAATGAGCAGTTCTTC
d_gene: TRBD1; j_gene: TRBJ1-2; v_gene: TRBV6-5; abundance: few; CDR3aa: CASSQRDRASGYTF; CDR3nt: TGTGCCAGCAGCCAAAGGGACAGGGCCTCTGGCTACACCTTC
d_gene: NA; j_gene: TRBJ1-4; v_gene: TRBV29-1; abundance: NA; CDR3aa: CSVEGQTSGGKLFF; CDR3nt: TGCAGCGTTGAAGGACAGACCTCTGGGGGAAAACTGTTTTTT
d_gene: TRBD1; j_gene: TRBJ2-5; v_gene: TRBV10-3; abundance: NA; CDR3aa: CAISEVQGATKTQYF; CDR3nt: TGTGCCATCAGTGAGGTACAGGGGGCCACGAAGACCCAGTACTTC
d_gene: NA; j_gene: TRBJ2-3; v_gene: TRBV30; abundance: few; CDR3aa: CAWGEWGQGTDTQYF; CDR3nt: TGTGCCTGGGGAGAATGGGGGCAGGGCACAGATACGCAGTATTTT
d_gene: TRBD1; j_gene: TRBJ1-1; v_gene: TRBV13; abundance: NA; CDR3aa: CASRLYRDRRAFF; CDR3nt: TGTGCCAGCAGGCTATACCGGGACAGAAGAGCTTTCTTT
d_gene: TRBD2; j_gene: TRBJ2-7; v_gene: TRBV6-5; abundance: medium-sized; CDR3aa: CASGGLAGAREQYF; CDR3nt: TGTGCCAGCGGGGGACTAGCGGGAGCCCGGGAGCAGTACTTC
d_gene: TRBD1; j_gene: TRBJ2-7; v_gene: TRBV29-1; abundance: few; CDR3aa: CSVEVQSGQVYF; CDR3nt: TGCAGCGTTGAAGTACAATCGGGACAGGTGTACTTC
d_gene: TRBD1; j_gene: TRBJ1-5; v_gene: TRBV10-3; abundance: NA; CDR3aa: CAISDPGTGGQPQHF; CDR3nt: TGTGCCATCAGTGATCCCGGGACAGGGGGTCAGCCCCAGCATTTT
d_gene: NA; j_gene: TRBJ2-7; v_gene: TRBV6-2/TRBV6-3; abundance: once; CDR3aa: CASSQQGYEQYF; CDR3nt: TGTGCCAGCAGCCAACAGGGTTACGAGCAGTACTTC
d_gene: NA; j_gene: TRBJ1-3; v_gene: TRBV30; abundance: NA; CDR3aa: CASPGAGGNTIYF; CDR3nt: TGTGCCTCACCGGGCGCAGGCGGAAACACCATATATTTT
d_gene: TRBD1; j_gene: TRBJ1-1; v_gene: TRBV5-1; abundance: large; CDR3aa: CASSPGTGERGTEAFF; CDR3nt: TGCGCCAGCAGCCCTGGGACAGGGGAACGAGGGACTGAAGCTTTCTTT